The clone carrying this T cell receptor (beta chain) was counted ten times or more. What it binds is not known. One end of the junction does not line up with germline, which may come from a read error. Each ophthalmopathy patient scored at least 3 on the Clinical Activity Score and at least 4 on NOSPECS grade, with duration under 3 months. Uncontrolled infection, other autoimmune disease, pregnancy or lactation barred patients from enrollment. The record originates from a study of T cells in Graves' hyperthyroidism and ophthalmopathy. Study-level points and caveats: The majority of expanded thyroid clonotypes above 0.001 also appeared in blood.

Amplification targeted TCR beta CDR3 regions from RNA transcripts. Carried out on the TCR CDR3, a first-round RT-PCR used the HTBI primer set. MiXCR, applied by TCRdb to the multiplex PCR reads, yields one record per CDR3 protein. The sample lists 400,000 or so distinct CDR3 sequences; 11% to 15% were seen once. CDR1 is MDHEN, CDR2 SYDVKM, per germline. The CDR3 has 8 amino acids. The sequence derives from a middle-aged man with Graves' ophthalmopathy. V gene TRBV28 combines with J gene TRBJ2-5, with unresolved D. Input material: blood. CDR3 DNA: TGCCGCCAAGAGACCCAGTACTTC. Amino acids: CRQETQYF. The entire variable domain, with the rest obtained from reference TRBV28 and TRBJ2-5, is as follows: DVKVTQSSRYLVKRTGEKVFLECVQDMDHENMFWYRQDPGLGLRLIYFSYDVKMKEKGDIPEGYSVSREKKERFSLILESASTNQTSMYLCRQETQYFGPGTRLLVL.